The 20 T cell receptor beta chains in this list originate from one sample, sequenced in a study of response to subunit inactivated influenza vaccine. In TCRdb, the RT-PCR reads were re-called with MiXCR into one record per CDR3 protein. The sample comprises roughly 790,000 distinct CDR3 sequences, approximately 22% of which are singletons, and roughly 10% rests with the top ten. The sequenced sample was PBMCs from blood, obtained 5 days after vaccination. The receptors originated from a man aged 50 to 59 who received an inactivated influenza vaccine.

This clonotype was seen repeatedly, ten times or more. CDR3 protein: CASSRQGKVEAFF. CDR3 nucleotide sequence: TGTGCCAGCAGTCGACAGGGGAAGGTTGAAGCTTTCTTT. This sequence joins TRBV12-3 or TRBV12-4 and TRBJ1-1; TRBD1 aligns across 8 bases. The V and J ends lost 5 bases and 7 bases, in that order; junction bases with no gene match: 6. The CDR3 extends over 13 amino acids.

This chain connects TRBV5-1 to TRBJ2-2, with TRBD1 matching 8 bases. In germline, CDR1 is SGHRS, CDR2 YFSETQ. With 2 bases clipped from V and 5 bases from J, the junction kept 11 bases outside the gene matches. The CDR3 loop spans 17 amino acids. The CDR3 nucleotides read TGCGCCAGCAGCTTCTCTCCAGGACAGGGTGGGACCGGGGAGCTGTTTTTT. Protein product: CASSFSPGQGGTGELFF. Full variable domain (missing parts from reference TRBV5-1 and TRBJ2-2): KAGVTQTPRYLIKTRGQQVTLSCSPISGHRSVSWYQQTPGQGLQFLFEYFSETQRNKGNFPGRFSGRQFSNSRSEMNVSTLELGDSALYLCASSFSPGQGGTGELFFGEGSRLTVL.

The V gene is TRBV6-2 or TRBV6-3, the J gene TRBJ2-1; TRBD2 agrees at 7 bases. CDR1 is MNHEY and CDR2 is SVGEGT in the germline V gene. This CDR3 has 13 residues. The V segment lost 6 bases and the J segment 8 bases; nucleotides outside the gene matches: 7. CDR3: CASSTAGEHEQFF. The CDR3 DNA is TGTGCCAGCAGCACCGCGGGGGAGCATGAGCAGTTCTTC.

A few counts support this clonotype. The chain uses TRBV20-1 and TRBJ2-5; weak D call: TRBD2 (7 bases). The germline CDR1 and CDR2 sequences are DFQATT and SNEGSKA (reference sequence). This CDR3 contains 15 residues. V shed 6 bases and J shed 0 bases, with 17 bases lying between them. CDR3 in DNA: TGCAGTGCCTCAGGGGCTAGCGGACACCAAGAGACCCAGTACTTC. Its protein product is CSASGASGHQETQYF.

This clonotype was seen a handful of times. The V call is TRBV5-5, the J call TRBJ1-5; unclear D gene. The CDR3 is made up of 15 amino acids. From germline, CDR1 is SGHKS and CDR2 YYEKEE (reference sequence). V was clipped by 6 bases and J by 6 bases, with 19 bases between them. The CDR3 region has the DNA TGTGCCAGCACCACTACCCCCGTGGGCTTTCAGCCCCAGCATTTT. Translating it yields CASTTTPVGFQPQHF.

This clonotype was counted only a few times. The J gene is TRBJ2-1, the V gene TRBV7-2, with D perhaps being TRBD1 or TRBD2 (6 bases each). Trimming removed 5 bases from V and 1 base from J, with 9 bases in between. Germline CDR1 reads SGHTA; CDR2 reads FQGNSA. The CDR3 runs to 14 residues. As DNA, the CDR3 is TGTGCCAGCAGCCGGGGGCTGTCCTACAATGAGCAGTTCTTC. Protein: CASSRGLSYNEQFF.

The chain carries TRBV20-1 and TRBJ2-2; TRBD1 agrees at 10 bases. The CDR3 loop spans 18 amino acids. Germline V gene lookup returns CDR1 DFQATT and CDR2 SNEGSKA (reference sequence). Trimming cost V 3 bases and J 3 bases; bases outside gene matches: 13. The CDR3 region is CSARVSRTGGSYTGELFF. The CDR3 nucleotides are TGCAGTGCTAGGGTCAGCCGGACAGGGGGTTCGTACACCGGGGAGCTGTTTTTT.

This clonotype was counted only a few times. V usage is TRBV7-9 and J usage is TRBJ1-1; tentative D call: TRBD1 (6 bases). The length of the CDR3 is 13 residues. V was shortened by 5 bases and J by 5 bases, with 12 bases between the two germline ends. Germline assignment: CDR1 SEHNR and CDR2 FQNEAQ (reference sequence). The CDR3 region has the DNA TGTGCCAGCAGCAAAGGGGGGGAGACTGAAGCTTTCTTT. Protein: CASSKGGETEAFF.

This clonotype has more than one count but fewer than ten. This chain connects TRBV11-3 to TRBJ2-2, with D perhaps matching TRBD2 (6 bases). This CDR3 is 15 amino acids long. V lost 2 bases to trimming and J lost 5 bases, with 12 bases between them. Germline V gene sequence: CDR1 SGHNT, CDR2 YENEEA. In DNA form, the CDR3 reads TGTGCCAGCAGCTTAACGGTGGGAGGAACCGGGGAGCTGTTTTTT. It translates to CASSLTVGGTGELFF.

In this sample, this clonotype turned up a few times. The chain combines TRBV4-3 with TRBJ2-2, with D perhaps TRBD1 or TRBD2 (5 bases each). The CDR3 totals 16 residues. Germline V lookup: CDR1 LGHNA, CDR2 YSLEER. Trimming took 4 bases from V and 5 from J, leaving 17 bases between them. In DNA form, the CDR3 reads TGCGCCAGCAGCCCGGAGCCGGGACCCCGGACCGGGGAGCTGTTTTTT. Amino acid sequence: CASSPEPGPRTGELFF.

This clonotype appeared a few times. The chain carries TRBV12-3 or TRBV12-4 and TRBJ2-7; 9 bases are shared with TRBD1. After removal of 5 bases from V and 6 bases from J, the junction contained 11 bases not matched to a gene. This CDR3 contains 15 residues. In DNA form, the CDR3 reads TGTGCCAGCAGTGACCCGGGACAGGGTTGGGGCGAGCAGTACTTC. It codes for CASSDPGQGWGEQYF.

This clonotype was picked up a small number of times. J is TRBJ2-7 and V is TRBV14; tentatively, D is TRBD2 (5 bases). Germline CDR1 reads SGHDN; CDR2 reads FVKESK. This CDR3 is built from 18 residues. V gave up 3 bases and J gave up 1 base, with 22 bases separating them. The CDR3 coding sequence is TGTGCCAGCAGCCAGAAGGAGCGGCTCGGCCCATTATCCTACGAGCAGTACTTC. Its translation is CASSQKERLGPLSYEQYF.

A few counts support this clonotype. The V and J genes are TRBV7-2 and TRBJ2-2; a possible D gene is TRBD2 (5 bases). The V and J ends lost 7 bases and 3 bases respectively, with 15 bases between them. Germline assignment: CDR1 SGHTA and CDR2 FQGNSA. The CDR3 has 15 residues. Here the CDR3 reads CASTPSGIHTGELFF. CDR3 coding DNA: TGTGCCAGCACCCCGAGCGGAATACACACCGGGGAGCTGTTTTTT.

This clonotype has at least ten counts. V usage is TRBV5-5 and J usage is TRBJ2-1; D is ambiguous. V gave up 2 bases and J gave up 3 bases, with 9 bases separating them. The germline gives CDR1 SGHKS, CDR2 YYEKEE (reference sequence). This CDR3 has 14 amino acids. The CDR3 nucleotides are TGTGCCAGCAGCTTAATGCCAGGCTACAATGAGCAGTTCTTC. Its translation is CASSLMPGYNEQFF.

This clonotype was observed a handful of times. The chain recombines TRBV9 with TRBJ2-7; a weak D match, TRBD1 (5 bases). The CDR3 extends over 15 amino acids. Trimming removed 3 bases from V and 5 bases from J, with 18 bases in between. Germline assignment: CDR1 SGDLS and CDR2 YYNGEE. CDR3 residues: CASSGSPWGRDEQYF. The CDR3 region has the DNA TGTGCCAGCAGCGGTAGTCCCTGGGGCAGGGACGAGCAGTACTTC.

The V call is TRBV7-2, the J call TRBJ1-2; 8 nucleotides align to TRBD1. The germline V gene encodes CDR1 SGHTA and CDR2 FQGNSA. Trimming removed 1 base from V and 5 bases from J; junction bases left unmatched: 9. The CDR3 runs to 16 residues. The CDR3: CASSLGGQGAFYGYTF. The CDR3 DNA reads as TGTGCCAGCAGCTTAGGGGGTCAGGGGGCTTTTTATGGCTACACCTTC.

The chain recombines TRBV19 with TRBJ2-1; tentative D call: TRBD1 (6 bases). Deletions cut 4 bases from V and 1 base from J, with 11 bases between. Germline CDR1 reads LNHDA; CDR2 reads SQIVND (reference sequence). This CDR3 has 15 residues. CDR3 sequence reads: CASSKNRESYNEQFF. As DNA, the CDR3 is TGTGCCAGTAGTAAAAACAGGGAATCCTACAATGAGCAGTTCTTC.

In its sample, this clonotype was seen a few times. This chain links TRBV5-5 with TRBJ1-1; D ambiguous. CDR1 SGHKS and CDR2 YYEKEE come from the germline V gene (reference sequence). CDR3 size: 14 residues. V lost 4 bases and J lost 2, with 12 bases in between. The CDR3 DNA follows: TGTGCCAGCAGCCAAAAGACAAGTAACACTGAAGCTTTCTTT. As protein: CASSQKTSNTEAFF.

The genes are TRBV3-1 and TRBJ2-1; the match to TRBD2 covers 10 bases. Trimming removed 0 bases from V and 6 bases from J; junction bases left unmatched: 8. The CDR3 runs to 17 residues. Per germline, CDR1 LGHDT and CDR2 YNNKEL (reference sequence). CDR3 in DNA: TGTGCCAGCAGCCAAGATAGTAAGCGGGGGGGGCTCAATGAGCAGTTCTTC. Amino acids: CASSQDSKRGGLNEQFF.

In this sample, this clonotype turned up a few times. The gene calls are TRBV7-8 and TRBJ2-7; TRBD2 aligns across 9 bases. The junction had 15 bases not matched to a gene; V was cut back by 4 bases and J by 8 bases. This CDR3 has 16 residues. Germline CDR1 and CDR2: SGHVS and FQNEAQ. The CDR3 nucleotides are TGTGCCAGCAGCTATGAGCGTCTAGCGGGACGCTCCAAGCAGTACTTC. The encoded protein is CASSYERLAGRSKQYF.